These 2 T cell receptor beta chains share one sample of origin, sequenced in a study of blood T cell repertoires in COVID-19. Sequenced by immunoSEQ multiplex PCR; TCRdb stores in-frame clones only, minus some. Altogether around 60,000 clones are present, around 77% being singletons, with the ten largest covering less than 25%. Sequenced: peripheral blood. The receptors originated from a man aged 80 or over with active or convalescent COVID-19.

The genes are TRBV6-5 and TRBJ1-5; D is perhaps TRBD1 (5 bases). The CDR3 consists of 13 residues. Germline V gives CDR1 MNHEY, CDR2 SVGAGI. V lost 5 bases and J 7 bases, leaving 12 bases between the germline ends. CDR3 loop: CASSTKGRQPQHF. The CDR3 DNA sequence: TGTGCCAGCAGTACGAAGGGGCGACAGCCCCAGCATTTT.

The chain is built from TRBV6-6 and TRBJ1-5, with 11 positions matching TRBD1. Germline V gene sequence: CDR1 MNHNY, CDR2 SVGAGI (reference sequence). V gave up 6 bases and J gave up 4 bases; unmatched junction bases: 8. CDR3 length: 16 amino acids. CDR3 nucleotides: TGTGCCAGCAGGTCCGGGACAGGGGGTTTTAATCAGCCCCAGCATTTT. Its protein product is CASRSGTGGFNQPQHF.